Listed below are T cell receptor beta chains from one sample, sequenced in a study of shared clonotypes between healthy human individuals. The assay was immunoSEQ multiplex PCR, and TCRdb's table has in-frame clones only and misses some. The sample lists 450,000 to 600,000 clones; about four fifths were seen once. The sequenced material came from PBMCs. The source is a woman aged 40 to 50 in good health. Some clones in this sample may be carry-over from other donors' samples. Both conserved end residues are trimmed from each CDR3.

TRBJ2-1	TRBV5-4	ASSLGIDEQF
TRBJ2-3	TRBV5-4	ASSTTSDTDTQY
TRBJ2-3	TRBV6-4	ASSEVLGDTQY
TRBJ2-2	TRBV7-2	ASSVTSGTGELF
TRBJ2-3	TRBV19	ASSVNRDRVTDTQY
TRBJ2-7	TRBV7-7	ARRSEQY
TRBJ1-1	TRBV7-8	ASSYGQGRAAF
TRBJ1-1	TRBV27	ASSLGQGGTEAF
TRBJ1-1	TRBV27	ASSQRGAPGPGSRTEAF
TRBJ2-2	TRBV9	ASSVGLALNTGELF
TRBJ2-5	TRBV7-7	ASSLGGAGPSETQY
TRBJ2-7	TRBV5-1	ASGQGGRLYEQY
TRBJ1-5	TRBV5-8	ASRMGRNSNQPQH
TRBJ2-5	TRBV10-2	ASSFGTGDGETQY
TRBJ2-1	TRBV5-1	ASSQDSIGEQF
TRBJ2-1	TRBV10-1	ASSREGRTNEQF
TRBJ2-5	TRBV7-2	ASSLVVGETQY
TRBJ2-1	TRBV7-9	ASSPLGFGEQF
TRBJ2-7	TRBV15	ATSRDYNYEQY
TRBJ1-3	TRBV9	ASSVGQTSGNTIY
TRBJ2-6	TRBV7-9	ASSFSGSGANVLT
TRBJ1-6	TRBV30	AWIQGARNNSPLH
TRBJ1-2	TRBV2	ASSEQGQPYGYT
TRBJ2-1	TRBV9	ASSVGGPSPSYNEQF
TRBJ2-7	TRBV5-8	ASSRGYEQY
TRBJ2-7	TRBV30	AWSRGLEGNEQY
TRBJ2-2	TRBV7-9	ASSQLAGVSTGELF
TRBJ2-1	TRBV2	ASSREGRYNEQF
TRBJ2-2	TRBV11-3	ASSSGLAANTGELF
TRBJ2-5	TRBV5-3	ARSPWDRLIQETQY
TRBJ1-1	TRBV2	ASSSWGGNTEAF
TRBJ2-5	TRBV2	ASSPRGGETQY